The clone carrying this T cell receptor (beta chain) has only a few counts. This table comes from immunoSEQ multiplex PCR, and its TCRdb copy is limited to in-frame clones, with some not included. The sample lists hundreds of thousands of clones, 74% occurring once. The sample comes from a study of shared clonotypes between healthy human individuals. The V end was cut by 6 bases, the J end by 2 bases, with 3 bases between. The CDR3 extends over 11 amino acids. The V gene's germline CDR1 is SGHTA and CDR2 FQGNSA. This TCR was recovered from a woman in her 30s in good health. The material sequenced was memory CD4+ T cells sorted from blood. Subset in this sample: CD45RA-negative fraction. This sequence joins TRBV7-2 and TRBJ2-3; no clear D gene. CDR3 amino acids: CASRYTDTQYF. The CDR3 DNA reads TGTGCCAGCAGGTACACAGATACGCAGTATTTT.